This T cell receptor beta chain appears in the sequencing data of a study of blood T cell repertoires in COVID-19 (dated by TCRdb to 2018 to 2021). For the study in its entirety: The collaborator samples originated in the United States, Italy and Spain and spanned the acute and convalescent phases of COVID-19. A de-identified subject ID, COVID-19 status, age in years and sex were almost always included in the sample metadata. The samples were drawn from two sources: the first 160 participants of the ongoing ImmuneRACE study, and fewer than 1,500 subjects contributed by 6 global collaborators. The repertoires were made available in a free public database intended to serve as a resource for research on the immune response to SARS-CoV-2. Where available, HLA class I and class II types were obtained from metadata supplied by the sample provider rather than from assay-based typing. Subjects who had been exposed to COVID-19, were actively infected with it, or had recovered from it provided the deeply sampled blood TCRbeta repertoires that made up the dataset. The prospective study material was composed of cDNA or gDNA derived from T cells, B-cell-depleted T cells, or PBMCs.

As for this clone: The antigen it recognizes is unknown. No much larger clone exists at a distance of one base, and base qualities are not known.

TCRbeta CDR3 regions were amplified from genomic DNA by means of the immunoSEQ Assay, a bias-controlled multiplex PCR. Processing in the source paper ran as follows. Nucleated cell counts per sample were estimated from amplification of reference gene primers within the assay. Sequence reads were collapsed and filtered to measure the absolute abundance of every unique TCRbeta CDR3 rearrangement. For each sample, productive Simpson clonality was calculated as the square root of Simpson's diversity index across productive rearrangements. This immuneACCESS table, as held by TCRdb, lists in-frame sequences with V and J called but not all clones. Of the missing ones, under half trace to an unresolved V gene in checked studies; the others have no known cause. V, J and clone size reflect that table, while D and trimming were determined from the DNA. The sample yields 25,000 to 35,000 clones; roughly 90% were counted once. Roughly 16% of the sample goes to the ten largest clones.

The full study reports these points: The amount of clinical and demographic metadata varied by source and participant and was provided uncurated.

Whole blood was collected in K2EDTA tubes by collaborating institutions according to the institutions' own protocols. For TCRbeta analysis, collaborators shipped samples as frozen whole blood, isolated PBMCs, or DNA extracted from either of those sample types. The CDR3, cysteine through phenylalanine, is 18 amino acids long. The sequence is cut down to CDR3 DNA, 54 bases in frame from base 1. Recombination linked TRBV21-1 to TRBJ2-5; the DNA was not used to check the table's D call, TRBD2. TRBV21-1 corresponds to a pseudogene. This receptor was obtained from a human donor with active COVID-19. The donor label of this sample is uncertain. Sequencing input: peripheral blood. The CDR3 has the sequence CASSKDPSGRAAGETQYF. Read as DNA, the sequence is TGTGCCAGCAGCAAAGATCCTAGCGGGAGGGCAGCTGGAGAGACCCAGTACTTC.